Each of the 11 T cell receptor beta chains below was sequenced from the same sample in a study of control samples from healthy donors and cancer patients. Sequencing was performed with immunoSEQ multiplex PCR; in TCRdb, only in-frame clones are kept and a portion is missing. The sample has just under 80,000 clones, roughly 89% seen once. Sequencing was done on a sample of PBMCs. The receptor set was obtained from a woman in her fifties or sixties with head and neck cancer.

This clone was seen only once. This sequence joins TRBV7-2 and TRBJ1-5, with 7 bases fitting TRBD1. V trimming: 7 bases; J trimming: 4 bases; junction bases outside the gene matches: 7. Germline CDR1 is SGHTA and CDR2 is FQGNSA. This CDR3 is 14 amino acids long. The CDR3 is CASNTGTVNQPQHF. CDR3 sequence (DNA): TGTGCCAGCAACACCGGGACAGTGAATCAGCCCCAGCATTTT. Combining the CDR3 with reference TRBV7-2 and TRBJ1-5 gives the whole variable domain GAGVSQSPSNKVTEKGKDVELRCDPISGHTALYWYRQSLGQGLEFLIYFQGNSAPDKSGLPSDRFSAERTGGSVSTLTIQRTQQEDSAVYLCASNTGTVNQPQHFGDGTRLSIL.

On this clone itself: Within the sample, other DNA sequences also encode this same CDR3. The chain is built from TRBV2 and TRBJ1-4; 10 positions match TRBD1. Germline lookup yields CDR1 SNHLY and CDR2 FYNNEI. The CDR3 covers 14 residues. V shed 6 bases and J 5 bases; nucleotides not matched to a gene: 3. CDR3 sequence (DNA): TGTGCCAGCAGGACAGGGGGCGCGAATGAAAAACTGTTTTTT. It yields the protein CASRTGGANEKLFF.

V is TRBV30 and J is TRBJ2-7; D is undetermined. From germline, CDR1 is GTSNPN and CDR2 SVGIG (reference sequence). Trimming removed 4 bases at V and 6 bases at J, with 13 bases between. The CDR3 covers 12 residues. As DNA, the CDR3 is TGTGCCTGGAATAATTTATTTGCCGAGCAGTACTTC. It is translated as CAWNNLFAEQYF.

The CDR3 nucleotides are TGTGCCAGCAGTTTCAGCCCGACACCCTCTGGGGCCAACGTCCTGACTTTC. Translating gives CASSFSPTPSGANVLTF. The V call is TRBV6-2 or TRBV6-3, the J call TRBJ2-6; D uncertain. Germline CDR1 is MNHEY and CDR2 is SVGEGT. The CDR3 loop spans 17 amino acids. Trimming stripped 4 bases from V and 0 bases from J, with 13 bases between.

V is TRBV19 and J is TRBJ2-7; D gene uncertain. The CDR3 loop spans 13 amino acids. The germline CDR1 and CDR2 sequences are LNHDA and SQIVND (reference sequence). Trimming left V 4 bases short and J 0 bases short, with 7 bases between. In nucleotides, the CDR3 is TGTGCCAGTAGTAAGGTTAGCTCCTACGAGCAGTACTTC. Its protein product is CASSKVSSYEQYF.

This clone has more than one count but fewer than ten. This rearrangement joins TRBV14 to TRBJ1-3, with D possibly matching TRBD1 (5 bases). The germline gives CDR1 SGHDN, CDR2 FVKESK. The CDR3 consists of 16 residues. Trimming stripped 1 base from V and 4 bases from J, with 14 bases between. The CDR3 reads CASSQAVRVGGNTIYF. The CDR3 DNA is TGTGCCAGCAGCCAAGCTGTCAGGGTGGGAGGAAACACCATATATTTT.

The genes are TRBV30 and TRBJ2-7, with D tentatively TRBD2 (7 bases). Germline lookup yields CDR1 GTSNPN and CDR2 SVGIG (reference sequence). V gave up 2 bases and J gave up 3 bases, with 14 bases separating them. The CDR3 loop spans 14 amino acids. CDR3 sequence: CAWSSQGGGYEQYF. The CDR3 DNA reads TGTGCCTGGAGTAGCCAGGGAGGGGGCTACGAGCAGTACTTC.

The chain has TRBV6-6 and TRBJ1-4; no reliable D call. Trimming shortened V by 6 bases and J by 13 bases, and 12 bases separated the two germline ends. The CDR3 is 11 amino acids. CDR1 is MNHNY and CDR2 is SVGAGI in the germline V gene (reference sequence). The chain's CDR3 is CASSQDRGLFF. The CDR3 DNA sequence: TGTGCCAGCAGCCAGGACCGGGGACTGTTTTTT.

The J gene is TRBJ2-1, the V gene TRBV28, with 9 nucleotides matching TRBD1. This CDR3 region has 13 residues. Germline V CDR1 and CDR2: MDHEN, SYDVKM. V lost 6 bases, J lost 7 bases, and 4 bases stayed unmatched. The CDR3 DNA is TGTGCCAGCAGAGACAGGGGGAGGAATGAGCAGTTCTTC. Amino acid sequence: CASRDRGRNEQFF.

This clone was seen a single time. The chain links TRBV28 to TRBJ2-1; TRBD1 matches at 7 bases. This CDR3 is built from 17 residues. The germline gives CDR1 MDHEN, CDR2 SYDVKM. Trimming removed 6 bases from V and 2 bases from J; junction bases left unmatched: 13. The CDR3 sequence: CASRIREGAQTYNEQFF. CDR3 in DNA: TGTGCCAGCAGGATTCGAGAGGGGGCACAAACCTACAATGAGCAGTTCTTC.

This chain connects TRBV6-4 to TRBJ2-1, with 13 bases aligning to TRBD2. Germline values: CDR1 MRHNA, CDR2 SNTAGT. J lost 12 bases, V lost 5 bases, and 10 bases had no gene match. The CDR3 is made up of 15 amino acids. CDR3 in amino acids: CASSQLAGGSERQFF. The CDR3 nucleotides read TGTGCCAGCAGTCAACTAGCGGGAGGGAGCGAGCGGCAGTTCTTC.